The source of this TCR beta chain is a study of T cell responses to AZD1222 COVID-19 vaccine. This clone occurred once. Antigen specificity is unknown. Using immunoSEQ multiplex PCR, the repertoire was profiled, and TCRdb retains in-frame clones only, with some absent. The sample carries some 130,000 clones, 70% to 90% recorded once. Regarding the study as a whole: Spike was spanned by vaccine-associated CD4 TCRs, which were dominant at 160-218 and 743-854. It was only five to seven AZD1222 recipients who were seropositive at baseline.

Unmatched junction bases numbered 3, after V lost 4 bases and J lost 4 bases. Looked up from germline, CDR1 is SQVTM and CDR2 is ANQGSEA. The CDR3 is made up of 14 amino acids. The sequences come from peripheral blood, collected 28 days after the second dose of the MenACWY control vaccine. The chain couples TRBV29-1 to TRBJ2-6; 8 nucleotides agree with TRBD1. The sequence came from an adult who received the MenACWY meningococcal vaccine as a control. CDR3 sequence reads: CSVGTGIGANVLTF. CDR3 in DNA: TGCAGCGTTGGGACAGGGATCGGGGCCAACGTCCTGACTTTC.